These T cell receptor beta chains were read from a single sample in a study of vaccination and CD4 T cells after COVID-19. No antigen has been identified for these receptors. A single record per CDR3 protein comes from TCRdb applying MiXCR to the PCR reads. This table has approximately 12,000 distinct CDR3 sequences, approximately 53% appearing once. The sequenced material came from CD4+ T cells from blood, cultured in vitro. These receptors were taken from a human donor who had recovered from COVID-19. The CDR3 runs from the conserved cysteine through the conserved F or W. Fields, in order: CDR3 length, D gene, J gene, clone size, V gene, CDR3 DNA, CDR3 protein. D genes are given only for firm matches. Clone size, where shown, is once, few, many, or a class for clones that have expanded.

14 | - | TRBJ2-4 | - | TRBV15 | TGTGCCACCAGCATCGATGTGGCCAAAAACATTCAGTACTTC | CATSIDVAKNIQYF
15 | TRBD2 | TRBJ2-1 | - | TRBV6-2/TRBV6-3 | TGTGCCAGCAGTCACCCGGGGGGGTCCTACAATGAGCAGTTCTTC | CASSHPGGSYNEQFF
15 | - | TRBJ2-3 | - | TRBV20-1 | TGCAGTGCTAGGAGACAGGGAGGTGGCACAGATACGCAGTATTTT | CSARRQGGGTDTQYF
15 | - | TRBJ1-2 | - | TRBV19 | TGTGCCAGTAGAAGTACAAGGAGAGGAAACTATGGCTACACCTTC | CASRSTRRGNYGYTF
14 | TRBD2 | TRBJ2-2 | - | TRBV20-1 | TGCAGTGCTAGCTCTAGCGGGAACACCGGGGAGCTGTTTTTT | CSASSSGNTGELFF
17 | TRBD1 | TRBJ1-2 | - | TRBV15 | TGTGCCACCAGCAGATCACCCCCACGACAGGGATTGGGGGGCTACACCTTC | CATSRSPPRQGLGGYTF
12 | - | TRBJ2-3 | - | TRBV6-2/TRBV6-3 | TGTGCCAGCAGCCCCCTAGCAGATACGCAGTATTTT | CASSPLADTQYF
14 | TRBD1 | TRBJ1-2 | - | TRBV20-1 | TGCAGTGCATACCCTCAGGGGGCTGGCTATGGCTACACCTTC | CSAYPQGAGYGYTF
14 | - | TRBJ2-7 | few | TRBV7-2 | TGTGCCAGCAGCTTCGCCCCTGGCTCCTACGAGCAGTACTTC | CASSFAPGSYEQYF
18 | - | TRBJ1-1 | - | TRBV12-3/TRBV12-4 | TGTGCCAGCAGGCCTTACATAATAGGAGCGGTAAGGAACACTGAAGCTTTCTTT | CASRPYIIGAVRNTEAFF
16 | TRBD2 | TRBJ2-2 | - | TRBV6-1 | TGTGCCAGCACCTACGTTCTAGCGGGGGGGACCGGGGAGCTGTTTTTT | CASTYVLAGGTGELFF
15 | - | TRBJ1-6 | - | TRBV2 | TGTGCCAGCACTAGGGAAGGGTTGGATAATTCACCCCTCCACTTT | CASTREGLDNSPLHF
14 | - | TRBJ1-1 | few | TRBV6-1 | TGTGCCAGCAGCCTCACAGGCCTCAACACTGAAGCTTTCTTT | CASSLTGLNTEAFF
14 | TRBD2 | TRBJ2-2 | - | TRBV19 | TGTGCCAGTAGTACCTCCGGGGGGACCGGGGAGCTGTTTTTT | CASSTSGGTGELFF
13 | TRBD2 | TRBJ2-7 | - | TRBV2 | TGTGCCAGCAGTCGAGGACTAGCGGGAGGGCCCTCCTTC | CASSRGLAGGPSF
14 | - | TRBJ2-1 | - | TRBV6-2/TRBV6-3 | TGTGCCAGCAGCTACCTGGACCGTTCGAATGAGCAGTTCTTC | CASSYLDRSNEQFF
12 | - | TRBJ1-2 | few | TRBV2 | TGTGCCAGCAGATATCCCGAGGAGGGCTACACCTTC | CASRYPEEGYTF
16 | - | TRBJ1-2 | - | TRBV6-2/TRBV6-3 | TGTGCCAGCAGACCCCCGGAGGGCCGGCGCGGCTATGGCTACACCTTC | CASRPPEGRRGYGYTF
15 | - | TRBJ2-1 | few | TRBV6-1 | TGTGCCAGCAGTCTTGACAGGTCGAGATACAATGAGCAGTTCTTC | CASSLDRSRYNEQFF
16 | - | TRBJ2-2 | - | TRBV20-1 | TGCAGTGCTAGAGAGGGGGGCTCCGCCTTAGCGGGGGAGCTGTTTTTT | CSAREGGSALAGELFF
14 | - | TRBJ1-4 | - | TRBV6-7 | TGTGCCAGCAGTCCCAGATCGGGTAATGAAAAACTGTTTTTT | CASSPRSGNEKLFF
15 | - | TRBJ2-3 | few | TRBV24-1 | TGTGCCACCAGTGATTTAGGGACCGACACAGATACGCAGTATTTT | CATSDLGTDTDTQYF
15 | TRBD2 | TRBJ2-3 | few | TRBV6-4 | TGTGCCAGCAGTGAGGGGCGGGAGGTGACGGATACGCAGTATTTT | CASSEGREVTDTQYF
13 | TRBD1 | TRBJ1-5 | - | TRBV20-1 | TGCAGTGCTCCCCGGGCAGGGGGCGGGACCCAGCATTTT | CSAPRAGGGTQHF
14 | TRBD1 | TRBJ1-2 | - | TRBV20-1 | TGCAGTGCTAGAGATAACAGGGGAGACTATGGCTACACCTTC | CSARDNRGDYGYTF
14 | - | TRBJ1-2 | few | TRBV5-4 | TGTGCCAGCAGCGTGCCGGGACGATCCTATGGCTACACCTTC | CASSVPGRSYGYTF
15 | - | TRBJ1-3 | - | TRBV10-3 | TGTGCCATCAGACCTGACAGGAGCTCTGGAAACACCATATATTTT | CAIRPDRSSGNTIYF
13 | - | TRBJ2-7 | - | TRBV2 | TGTGCCAGCAGTGGGCTATGGACTGACGAGCAGTACTTC | CASSGLWTDEQYF
16 | - | TRBJ2-5 | few | TRBV5-4 | TGTGCCAGCAGCCCCACTAGCCCCCGAAGGGAAGAGACCCAGTACTTC | CASSPTSPRREETQYF
14 | - | TRBJ2-5 | few | TRBV14 | TGTGCCAGCAGCCAAGGGGCTAGGTCAGAGACCCAGTACTTC | CASSQGARSETQYF
17 | - | TRBJ2-2 | - | TRBV7-2 | TGTGCCAGCAGCTTAGGGGGTACTAGGGAGTGGTCCGGGGAGCTGTTTTTT | CASSLGGTREWSGELFF
13 | TRBD1 | TRBJ1-1 | - | TRBV20-1 | TGCAGTGCTGCCGGGACAGGGGAAGCTGAAGCTTTCTTT | CSAAGTGEAEAFF
13 | - | TRBJ2-3 | - | TRBV20-1 | TGCAGTGCTAGTTTAGGATCCACAGATACGCAGTATTTT | CSASLGSTDTQYF
15 | TRBD1 | TRBJ1-5 | - | TRBV19 | TGTGCCAGTAGAAAAGACAGGGCGAGCAATCAGCCCCAGCATTTT | CASRKDRASNQPQHF
15 | TRBD2 | TRBJ2-2 | - | TRBV27 | TGTGCCAGCAGCCCCCGGGGTAGCGGGACCGGGGAGCTGTTTTTT | CASSPRGSGTGELFF
12 | - | TRBJ2-7 | - | TRBV20-1 | TGCAGTGCTAGGAGGAATGGGGACGAGCAGTACTTC | CSARRNGDEQYF
15 | - | TRBJ2-5 | - | TRBV19 | TGTGCCAGTAGTATAGTGGCAGGGGCAGGAGAGACCCAGTACTTC | CASSIVAGAGETQYF
15 | - | TRBJ1-1 | few | TRBV30 | TGTGCCTGGAGTGTATCATTCGGGAGGAACACTGAAGCTTTCTTT | CAWSVSFGRNTEAFF
17 | - | TRBJ2-1 | - | TRBV21-1 | TGTGCCAGGCCACGGCTTTTCGACAGGGTCCCGTACAATGAGCAGTTCTTC | CARPRLFDRVPYNEQFF
15 | - | TRBJ1-2 | - | TRBV6-1 | TGTGCCAGCAGCGCAAACAACCGGTTTGGCTATGGCTACACCTTC | CASSANNRFGYGYTF
14 | TRBD2 | TRBJ2-3 | - | TRBV20-1 | TGCAGTGCCCAGAGGAGCGGGGGCACAGATACGCAGTATTTT | CSAQRSGGTDTQYF